This T cell receptor beta chain stems from a study of blood T cell repertoires in COVID-19. For the study at large: Sites across the United States, Italy and Spain contributed samples from acute and convalescent COVID-19. Sources were T cells, B-cell-depleted T cells, or PBMCs; the material itself was cDNA or gDNA.

The germline CDR1 and CDR2 sequences are MGHRA and YSYEKL. The V end was cut by 8 bases, the J end by 4 bases, with 8 bases between. CDR3 length equals 12 residues. Assay: immunoSEQ multiplex PCR; the TCRdb copy retains only in-frame clones and omits some. Of hundreds of thousands of clones in the sample, 82% were seen once. V gene TRBV4-1 combines with J gene TRBJ1-4; D ambiguous. This TCR was sampled from a woman aged 60-70 years who had recovered from COVID-19. The sample was PBMCs or T cells enriched from blood (not recorded which). CDR3 residues: CASGKYNEKLFF. DNA for the CDR3: TGCGCCAGCGGCAAGTATAATGAAAAACTGTTTTTT.